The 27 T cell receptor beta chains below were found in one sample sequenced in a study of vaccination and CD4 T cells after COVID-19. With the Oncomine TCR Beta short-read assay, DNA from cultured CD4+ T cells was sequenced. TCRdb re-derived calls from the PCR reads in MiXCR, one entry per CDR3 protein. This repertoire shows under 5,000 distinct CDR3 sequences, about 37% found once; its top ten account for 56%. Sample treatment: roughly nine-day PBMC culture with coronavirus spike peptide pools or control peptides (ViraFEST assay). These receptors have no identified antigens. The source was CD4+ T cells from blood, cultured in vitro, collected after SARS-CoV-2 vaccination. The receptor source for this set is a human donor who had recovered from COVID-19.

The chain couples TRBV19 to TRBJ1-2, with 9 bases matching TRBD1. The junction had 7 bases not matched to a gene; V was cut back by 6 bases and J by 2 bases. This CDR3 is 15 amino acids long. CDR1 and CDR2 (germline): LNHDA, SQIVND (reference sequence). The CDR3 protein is CASREEQGANYGYTF. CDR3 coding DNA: TGTGCCAGTAGGGAGGAACAGGGGGCGAACTATGGCTACACCTTC. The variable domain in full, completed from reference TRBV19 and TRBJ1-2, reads DGGITQSPKYLFRKEGQNVTLSCEQNLNHDAMYWYRQDPGQGLRLIYYSQIVNDFQKGDIAEGYSVSREKKESFPLTVTSAQKNPTAFYLCASREEQGANYGYTFGSGTRLTVV.

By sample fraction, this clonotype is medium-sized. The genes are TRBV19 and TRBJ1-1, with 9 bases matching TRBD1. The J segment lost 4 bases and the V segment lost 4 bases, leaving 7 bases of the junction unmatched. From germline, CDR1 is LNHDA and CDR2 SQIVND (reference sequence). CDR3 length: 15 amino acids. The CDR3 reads CASSTTTGGGTEAFF. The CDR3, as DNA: TGTGCCAGTAGTACGACGACAGGGGGTGGCACTGAAGCTTTCTTT. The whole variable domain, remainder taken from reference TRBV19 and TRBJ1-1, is DGGITQSPKYLFRKEGQNVTLSCEQNLNHDAMYWYRQDPGQGLRLIYYSQIVNDFQKGDIAEGYSVSREKKESFPLTVTSAQKNPTAFYLCASSTTTGGGTEAFFGQGTRLTVV.

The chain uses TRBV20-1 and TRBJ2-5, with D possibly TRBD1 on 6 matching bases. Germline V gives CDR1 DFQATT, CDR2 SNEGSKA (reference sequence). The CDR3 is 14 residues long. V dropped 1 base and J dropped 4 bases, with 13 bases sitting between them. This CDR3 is CSARALQGLETQYF. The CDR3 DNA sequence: TGCAGTGCTAGAGCCCTACAGGGCCTAGAGACCCAGTACTTC.

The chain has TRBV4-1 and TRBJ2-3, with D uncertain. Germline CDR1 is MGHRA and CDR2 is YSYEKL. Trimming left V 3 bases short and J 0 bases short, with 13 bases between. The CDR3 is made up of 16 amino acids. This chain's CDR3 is CASSHLTLTSTDTQYF. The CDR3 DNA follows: TGCGCCAGCAGCCACCTTACACTGACTAGCACAGATACGCAGTATTTT.

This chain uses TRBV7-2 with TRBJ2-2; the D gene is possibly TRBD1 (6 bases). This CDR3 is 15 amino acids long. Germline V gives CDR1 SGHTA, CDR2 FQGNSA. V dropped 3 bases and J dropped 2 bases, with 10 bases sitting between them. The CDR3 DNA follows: TGTGCCAGCAGCTTCACAGGGCCCAACACCGGGGAGCTGTTTTTT. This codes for CASSFTGPNTGELFF.

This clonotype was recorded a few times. In DNA, the CDR3 is TGTGCCAGCAAAAGAGGGGTAACCTACGAGCAGTACTTC. Amino acid sequence: CASKRGVTYEQYF. The V gene is TRBV6-1, the J gene TRBJ2-7; D may match TRBD1 or TRBD2 (5 bases each). From germline, CDR1 is MNHNS and CDR2 SASEGT. The CDR3 loop spans 13 amino acids. The V end was cut by 7 bases, the J end by 2 bases, with 12 bases between.

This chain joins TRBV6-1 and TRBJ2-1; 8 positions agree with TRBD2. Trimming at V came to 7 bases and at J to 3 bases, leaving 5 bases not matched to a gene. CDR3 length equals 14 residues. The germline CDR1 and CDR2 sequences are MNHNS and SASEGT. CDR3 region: CASTGGAGYNEQFF. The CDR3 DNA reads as TGTGCCAGCACGGGGGGGGCCGGCTACAATGAGCAGTTCTTC.

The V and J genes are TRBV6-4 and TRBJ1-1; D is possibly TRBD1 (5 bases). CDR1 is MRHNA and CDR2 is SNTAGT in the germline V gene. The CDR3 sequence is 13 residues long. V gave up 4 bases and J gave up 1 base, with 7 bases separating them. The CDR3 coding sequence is TGTGCCAGCAGTGCCACAGGGAACACTGAAGCTTTCTTT. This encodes CASSATGNTEAFF.

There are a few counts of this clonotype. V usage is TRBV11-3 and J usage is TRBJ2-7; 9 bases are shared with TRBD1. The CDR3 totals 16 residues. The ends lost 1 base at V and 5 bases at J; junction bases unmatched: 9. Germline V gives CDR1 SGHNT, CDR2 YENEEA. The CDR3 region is CASSLGITGGGNEQYF. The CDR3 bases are TGTGCCAGCAGCTTAGGGATCACAGGGGGCGGGAACGAGCAGTACTTC.

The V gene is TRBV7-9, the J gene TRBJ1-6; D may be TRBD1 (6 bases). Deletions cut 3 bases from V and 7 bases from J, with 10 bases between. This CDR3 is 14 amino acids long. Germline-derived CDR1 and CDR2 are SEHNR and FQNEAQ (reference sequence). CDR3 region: CASSLNRENSPLHF. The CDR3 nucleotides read TGTGCCAGCAGCTTGAACAGGGAAAATTCACCCCTCCACTTT.

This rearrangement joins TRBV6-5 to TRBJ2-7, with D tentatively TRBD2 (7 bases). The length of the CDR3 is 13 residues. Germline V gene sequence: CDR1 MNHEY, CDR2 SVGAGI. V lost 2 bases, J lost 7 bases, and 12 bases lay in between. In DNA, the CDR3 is TGTGCCAGCAGTTACGAGGGGGGGCGAGAGCAGTACTTC. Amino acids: CASSYEGGREQYF.

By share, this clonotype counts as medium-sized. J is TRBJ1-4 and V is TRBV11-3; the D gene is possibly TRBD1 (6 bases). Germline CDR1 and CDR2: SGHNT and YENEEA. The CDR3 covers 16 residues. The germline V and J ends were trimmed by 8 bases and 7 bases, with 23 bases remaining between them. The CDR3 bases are TGTGCCAGCGGACAGACGGGTCTGCGGGGGAGTGAAAAACTGTTTTTT. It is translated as CASGQTGLRGSEKLFF.

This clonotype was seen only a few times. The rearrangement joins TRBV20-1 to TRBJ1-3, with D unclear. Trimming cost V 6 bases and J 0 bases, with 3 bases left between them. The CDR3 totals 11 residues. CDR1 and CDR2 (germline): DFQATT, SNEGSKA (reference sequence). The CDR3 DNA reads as TGCAGTGCCCCCTCTGGAAACACCATATATTTT. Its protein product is CSAPSGNTIYF.

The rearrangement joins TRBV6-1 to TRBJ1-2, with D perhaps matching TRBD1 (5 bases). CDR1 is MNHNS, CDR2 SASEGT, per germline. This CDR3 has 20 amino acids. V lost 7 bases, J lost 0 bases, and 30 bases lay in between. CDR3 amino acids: CASTYVPRMTFGGANYGYTF. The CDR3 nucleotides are TGTGCCAGCACCTATGTCCCTAGAATGACCTTTGGGGGAGCTAACTATGGCTACACCTTC.

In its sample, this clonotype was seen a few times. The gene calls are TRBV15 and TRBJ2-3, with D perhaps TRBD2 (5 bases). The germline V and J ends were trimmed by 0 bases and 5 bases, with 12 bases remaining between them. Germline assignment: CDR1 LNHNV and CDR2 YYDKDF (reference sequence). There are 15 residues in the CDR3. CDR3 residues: CATSRDWLARDTQYF. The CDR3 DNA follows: TGTGCCACCAGCAGAGATTGGTTAGCGAGAGATACGCAGTATTTT. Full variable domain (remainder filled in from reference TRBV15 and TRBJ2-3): DAMVIQNPRYQVTQFGKPVTLSCSQTLNHNVMYWYQQKSSQAPKLLFHYYDKDFNNEADTPDNFQSRRPNTSFCFLDIRSPGLGDTAMYLCATSRDWLARDTQYFGPGTRLTVL.

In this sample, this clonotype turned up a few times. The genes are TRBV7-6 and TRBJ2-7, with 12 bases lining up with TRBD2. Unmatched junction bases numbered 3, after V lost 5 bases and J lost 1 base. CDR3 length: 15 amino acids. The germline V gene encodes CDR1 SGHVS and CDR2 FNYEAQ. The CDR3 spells CASSPGTSGSYEQYF. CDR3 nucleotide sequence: TGTGCCAGCAGCCCAGGGACTAGCGGGTCCTACGAGCAGTACTTC.

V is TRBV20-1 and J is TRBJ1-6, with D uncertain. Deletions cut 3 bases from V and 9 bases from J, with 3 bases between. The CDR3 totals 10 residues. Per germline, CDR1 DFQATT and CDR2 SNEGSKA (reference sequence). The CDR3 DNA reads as TGCAGTGCTAGGTCTTCACCCCTCCACTTT. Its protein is CSARSSPLHF.

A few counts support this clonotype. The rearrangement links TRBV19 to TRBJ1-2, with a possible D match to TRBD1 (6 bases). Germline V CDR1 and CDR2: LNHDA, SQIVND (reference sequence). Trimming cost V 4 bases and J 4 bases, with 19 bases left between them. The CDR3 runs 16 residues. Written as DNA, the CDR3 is TGTGCCAGTAGTAGACGAAGCCATGAAGGGGGCTATGGCTACACCTTC. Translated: CASSRRSHEGGYGYTF.

Here the CDR3 DNA reads TGTGCCAGCAGTCTACGGGGGCTCAGGGGGCGGTCTCGGTATGGCTACACCTTC. Amino acid sequence: CASSLRGLRGRSRYGYTF. The rearrangement links TRBV28 to TRBJ1-2; the match to TRBD1 covers 8 bases. Per the germline V gene, CDR1 is MDHEN and CDR2 is SYDVKM. The CDR3 is 18 amino acids. The V gene end was trimmed by 5 bases and the J gene end by 5 bases; junction bases not matched to a gene: 19.

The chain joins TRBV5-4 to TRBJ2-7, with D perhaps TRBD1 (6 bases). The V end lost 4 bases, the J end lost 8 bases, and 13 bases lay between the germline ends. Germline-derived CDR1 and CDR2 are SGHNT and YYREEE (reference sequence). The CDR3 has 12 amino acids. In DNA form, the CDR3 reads TGTGCCAGCAGCACAACGACAGGCCAGCAGTACTTC. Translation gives CASSTTTGQQYF. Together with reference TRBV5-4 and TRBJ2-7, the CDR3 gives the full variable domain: ETGVTQSPTHLIKTRGQQVTLRCSSQSGHNTVSWYQQALGQGPQFIFQYYREEENGRGNFPPRFSGLQFPNYSSELNVNALELDDSALYLCASSTTTGQQYFGPGTRLTVT.

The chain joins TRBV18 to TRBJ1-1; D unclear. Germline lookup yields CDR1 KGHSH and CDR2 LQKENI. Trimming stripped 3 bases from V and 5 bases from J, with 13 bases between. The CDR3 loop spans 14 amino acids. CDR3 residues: CASSPAPGATEAFF. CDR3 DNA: TGTGCCAGCTCACCTGCCCCCGGTGCTACTGAAGCTTTCTTT.

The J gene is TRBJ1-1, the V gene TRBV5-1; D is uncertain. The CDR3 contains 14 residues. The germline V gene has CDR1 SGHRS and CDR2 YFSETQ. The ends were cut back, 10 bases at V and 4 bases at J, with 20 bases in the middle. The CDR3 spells CASRPGPSATEAFF. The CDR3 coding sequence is TGCGCCTCTCGCCCGGGTCCTTCGGCCACTGAAGCTTTCTTT. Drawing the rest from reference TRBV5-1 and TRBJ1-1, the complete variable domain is KAGVTQTPRYLIKTRGQQVTLSCSPISGHRSVSWYQQTPGQGLQFLFEYFSETQRNKGNFPGRFSGRQFSNSRSEMNVSTLELGDSALYLCASRPGPSATEAFFGQGTRLTVV.

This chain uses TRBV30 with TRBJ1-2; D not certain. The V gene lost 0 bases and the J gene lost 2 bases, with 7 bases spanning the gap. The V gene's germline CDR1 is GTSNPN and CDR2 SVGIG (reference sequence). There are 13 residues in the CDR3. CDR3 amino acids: CAWSVDLNYGYTF. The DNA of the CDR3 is TGTGCCTGGAGTGTAGACCTGAACTATGGCTACACCTTC.

CDR3 sequence (DNA): TGTGCCAGCAGTGTTGCGGGGGGGGCGGGAGAGACCCAGTACTTC. Amino acid sequence: CASSVAGGAGETQYF. J is TRBJ2-5 and V is TRBV28, with 9 positions matching TRBD2. In germline, CDR1 is MDHEN, CDR2 SYDVKM. The CDR3 spans 15 residues. J lost 4 bases, V lost 5 bases, and 8 bases had no gene match.

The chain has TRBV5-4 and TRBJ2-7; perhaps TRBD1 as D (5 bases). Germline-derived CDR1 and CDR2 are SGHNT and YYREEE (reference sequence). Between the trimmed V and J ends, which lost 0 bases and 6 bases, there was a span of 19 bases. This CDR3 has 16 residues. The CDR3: CASSLDPGPRTGEQYF. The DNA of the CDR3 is TGTGCCAGCAGCTTGGACCCCGGGCCTAGAACAGGCGAGCAGTACTTC.

CDR3 coding DNA: TGTGCCAGCAGGCACCACACAGATACGCAGTATTTT. It yields the protein CASRHHTDTQYF. The J gene is TRBJ2-3, the V gene TRBV6-1; D gene unclear. This CDR3 is built from 12 residues. Trimming left V 6 bases short and J 2 bases short, with 6 bases between. Per the germline V gene, CDR1 is MNHNS and CDR2 is SASEGT.

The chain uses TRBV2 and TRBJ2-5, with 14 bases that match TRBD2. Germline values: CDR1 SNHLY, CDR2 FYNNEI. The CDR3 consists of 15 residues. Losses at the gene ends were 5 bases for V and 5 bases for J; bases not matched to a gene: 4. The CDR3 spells CASSPGLAGEETQYF. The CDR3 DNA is TGTGCCAGCAGTCCGGGACTAGCGGGAGAGGAGACCCAGTACTTC.